This T cell receptor beta chain was obtained from a study of T cell responses to AZD1222 COVID-19 vaccine. Per the germline V gene, CDR1 is SGHVS and CDR2 is FNYEAQ. The CDR3 consists of 15 residues. The germline V and J ends were trimmed by 0 bases and 6 bases, with 11 bases remaining between them. Libraries were prepared by immunoSEQ multiplex PCR; TCRdb keeps only in-frame clonotypes and omits some of them. The sample holds roughly 120,000 clones, 87% seen once. On this clone itself: Its antigen is not known.

Study conclusions and caveats: Among spike-specific TCRs, nearly half reportedly target unmutated variant regions. The sample set comprised mostly white British donors with more females, and clonal diversity was possibly underestimated. Only a handful of AZD1222 recipients, more than 5 in all, had baseline seropositivity.

The J gene is TRBJ2-2, the V gene TRBV7-6; D unresolved. The TCR sequence derives from an adult in good health. Sequencing used peripheral blood, obtained on day 0 of AZD1222 vaccination. DNA of the CDR3: TGTGCCAGCAGCTTAGCGTCAAGGGTCCCCGGGGAGCTGTTTTTT. Encoded protein: CASSLASRVPGELFF.